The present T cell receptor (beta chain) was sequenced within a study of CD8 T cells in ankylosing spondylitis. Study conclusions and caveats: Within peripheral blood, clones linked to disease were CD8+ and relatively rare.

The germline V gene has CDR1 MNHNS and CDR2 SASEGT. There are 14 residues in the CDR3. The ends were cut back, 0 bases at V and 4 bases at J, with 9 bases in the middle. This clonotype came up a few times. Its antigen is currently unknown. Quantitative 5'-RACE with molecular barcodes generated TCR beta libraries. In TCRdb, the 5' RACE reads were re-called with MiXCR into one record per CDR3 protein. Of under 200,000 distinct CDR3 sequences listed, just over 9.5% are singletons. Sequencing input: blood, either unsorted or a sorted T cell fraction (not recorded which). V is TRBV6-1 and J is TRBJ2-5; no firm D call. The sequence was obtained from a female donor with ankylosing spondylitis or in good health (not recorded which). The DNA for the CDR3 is TGTGCCAGCAGTGAAGCTCGTTACGGAGAGACCCAGTACTTC. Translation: CASSEARYGETQYF.